A selection of T cell receptor beta chains follows, all from one sample in a study of CD8+ T cells in alopecia areata. Assay used: immunoSEQ multiplex PCR; TCRdb lists only in-frame clones, some missing. The sample gives around 270,000 clones, 58% of which show up once; under 2% is in the top ten. The material was CD4+ T cells sorted from blood, obtained at week 24, from a patient treated with tofacitinib. These receptors were taken from a human donor with alopecia areata. The CDR3 runs from the conserved cysteine through the conserved F or W. A D gene is named only where the DNA matches it firmly. Only some rows state a clone size, as once, few, many or a class for expanded clones.

cdr3_nt | cdr3_aa | clone_size | j_call | d_call | v_call
TGTGCCAGCAGTCCTAGAGGCTATCGTAGCTCCTACAATGAGCAGTTCTTC | CASSPRGYRSSYNEQFF | - | TRBJ2-1 | - | TRBV28
TGTGCCTGGAGTGCTTCCACAGGCGGAAACACCATATATTTT | CAWSASTGGNTIYF | - | TRBJ1-3 | - | TRBV30
TGTGCCAGCAGCTTAGAGTACACCGGGGAGCTGTTTTTT | CASSLEYTGELFF | - | TRBJ2-2 | - | TRBV7-2
TGTGCCAGCAGTGAAGAAAATGCATCCCTTCAGCCCCAGCATTTT | CASSEENASLQPQHF | - | TRBJ1-5 | - | TRBV2
TGTGCCAGTAGTTTCCGACCTCTCACCGGGGAGCTGTTTTTT | CASSFRPLTGELFF | few | TRBJ2-2 | - | TRBV19
TGTGCCAGCAGTACGAGGACTAGCGGGGGGGTAGAGACCCAGTACTTC | CASSTRTSGGVETQYF | - | TRBJ2-5 | TRBD2 | TRBV28
TGTGCCAGCAGCTCGAATCCCTACAGCACCTCTAATGAAAAACTGTTTTTT | CASSSNPYSTSNEKLFF | - | TRBJ1-4 | - | TRBV7-9
TGTGCCAGCAGCTTAATGGGCAGGGGAGAGACCCAGTACTTC | CASSLMGRGETQYF | many | TRBJ2-5 | - | TRBV7-2
TGCGCCAGCAGACTCGAGAGGGACACCTCCTACGAGCAGTACTTC | CASRLERDTSYEQYF | - | TRBJ2-7 | - | TRBV4-1
TGTGCCAGCAGTCCCGCGGAGGGGGCCACAGATACGCAGTATTTT | CASSPAEGATDTQYF | - | TRBJ2-3 | - | TRBV27
TGTGCCTGGAGTGTAGAGGGACGGGGCCCAGATACGCAGTATTTT | CAWSVEGRGPDTQYF | once | TRBJ2-3 | - | TRBV30
TGTGCCAGCAGTAGAGGAGGAGGCCAAGAGACCCAGTACTTC | CASSRGGGQETQYF | - | TRBJ2-5 | - | TRBV6-5
TGTGCCAGCAGCCCCCAGTTTGGGGCCAACGTCCTGACTTTC | CASSPQFGANVLTF | - | TRBJ2-6 | - | TRBV11-2
TGCAGCGTTGTTAAGCGGGGACCGAACACCGGGGAGCTGTTTTTT | CSVVKRGPNTGELFF | - | TRBJ2-2 | TRBD2 | TRBV29-1
TGCAAGGGGGCAGGGATTAGGGACAATGAGCAGTTCTTC | CKGAGIRDNEQFF | - | TRBJ2-1 | TRBD1 | TRBV29-1
TGTGCCAGCAGCTTAAGACTAGCGGGGGGCCAAGAGACCCAGTACTTC | CASSLRLAGGQETQYF | - | TRBJ2-5 | TRBD2 | TRBV7-2
TGTGCCTGGAGTCTCCCACCGGGACGGTATGGCTACACCTTC | CAWSLPPGRYGYTF | - | TRBJ1-2 | - | TRBV30
TGCGCCAGCAGCTTGGCCGGACAGGGGACGACAGATACGCAGTATTTT | CASSLAGQGTTDTQYF | - | TRBJ2-3 | TRBD1 | TRBV5-1
TGTGCCAGCAGTTACTCACTAGCGGGGGTCCAAGAGACCCAGTACTTC | CASSYSLAGVQETQYF | - | TRBJ2-5 | TRBD2 | TRBV6-5
TGTGCCAGCAGTTTCTCCCTAGGTGGAGAGACCCAGTACTTC | CASSFSLGGETQYF | - | TRBJ2-5 | - | TRBV28
TGCGCCAGCAGCTCGAACCCCCCCCAGGGGGCGAACGCCCCTCAGTACTTC | CASSSNPPQGANAPQYF | - | TRBJ2-4 | TRBD1 | TRBV5-1
TGTGCCAGCCGAACCCAGTCCGGTCCCCAGCATTTT | CASRTQSGPQHF | few | TRBJ1-5 | - | TRBV6-5
TGTGCCAGCATTCTGCGCGACAGGGGCGAGCAGTACTTC | CASILRDRGEQYF | - | TRBJ2-7 | TRBD1 | TRBV28
TGCAGCGTTACTACATCTGGGGAGCTGTTTTTT | CSVTTSGELFF | - | TRBJ2-2 | - | TRBV29-1
TGTGCCAGCAGCCCCTCAGGGGGCGCGAATTCACCCCTCCACTTT | CASSPSGGANSPLHF | - | TRBJ1-6 | TRBD1 | TRBV7-3
TGTGCCACCAGCAGAGAATGGACAGGGCTCGCCTCCTACGAGCAGTACTTC | CATSREWTGLASYEQYF | few | TRBJ2-7 | TRBD1 | TRBV15
TGTGCCAGCAGCGCGCCGCCGCAGCCCCAGCATTTT | CASSAPPQPQHF | - | TRBJ1-5 | - | TRBV7-2
TGCGCCAGCAGCCCACAGGGGGCCGAACAGCCCCAGCATTTT | CASSPQGAEQPQHF | - | TRBJ1-5 | TRBD1 | TRBV5-1
TGCGCCAGCAGCCAACTGATGTACCAAGAGACCCAGTACTTC | CASSQLMYQETQYF | - | TRBJ2-5 | - | TRBV4-1
TGTGCCAGCAGAGTGCACTCCGATGCGGACAGGGCGGCCTATGGCTACACCTTC | CASRVHSDADRAAYGYTF | - | TRBJ1-2 | TRBD1 | TRBV2
TGTGCCTGGAGGAAGGTTTCCTACGAGCAGTACTTC | CAWRKVSYEQYF | - | TRBJ2-7 | - | TRBV30
TGTGCCAGCAGCTCTTATTCCTTCTCCGGGACAGCTAATCAGCCCCAGCATTTT | CASSSYSFSGTANQPQHF | - | TRBJ1-5 | TRBD1 | TRBV7-9
TGTGCCAGCAGGGACAGGGACTACACCTTC | CASRDRDYTF | few | TRBJ1-2 | TRBD1 | TRBV6-6
TGCACCGCAGGGGTCTCGAGTGGCTACACCTTC | CTAGVSSGYTF | - | TRBJ1-2 | - | TRBV29-1
TGTGCCTGGAGCGACACAGGGGGTCTGGGAAACACCATATATTTT | CAWSDTGGLGNTIYF | few | TRBJ1-3 | TRBD1 | TRBV30
TGTGCCAGCAGCCCTGGGACAGAGGCAGAGACCCAGTACTTC | CASSPGTEAETQYF | few | TRBJ2-5 | TRBD1 | TRBV9
TGTGCCAGCAGCTTATCAGTGGGCACAGATACGCAGTATTTT | CASSLSVGTDTQYF | - | TRBJ2-3 | - | TRBV11-2
TGTGCCTGGAGTGTATTTAGCGGGGGGCCTCAACTTGGAGATACGCAGTATTTT | CAWSVFSGGPQLGDTQYF | - | TRBJ2-3 | TRBD2 | TRBV30
TGCGCCAGCAGCTCAGGGACTAGCGGGAAGAGCTCCTACAATGAGCAGTTCTTC | CASSSGTSGKSSYNEQFF | - | TRBJ2-1 | TRBD2 | TRBV5-1
TGTGCCAGCAGGGTAGAACCGGTAAACACTGAAGCTTTCTTT | CASRVEPVNTEAFF | - | TRBJ1-1 | - | TRBV6-1
TGTGCCAGCAGCCAAGATCCGGGAGACACCGGGGAGCTGTTTTTT | CASSQDPGDTGELFF | - | TRBJ2-2 | - | TRBV4-2
TGCAGCGTTGATCCCTACAATGAGCAGTTCTTC | CSVDPYNEQFF | few | TRBJ2-1 | - | TRBV29-1
TGCGCCAGCGGATTTTCTATGCGTACTAAAAGCACAGATACGCAGTATTTT | CASGFSMRTKSTDTQYF | - | TRBJ2-3 | - | TRBV4-1
TGCTCCTCTCTCCGGGAGACCCAGTACTTC | CSSLRETQYF | few | TRBJ2-5 | - | TRBV29-1
TGTGCCAGCAGTAGACTTCAAGAGACCCAGTACTTC | CASSRLQETQYF | - | TRBJ2-5 | - | TRBV2
TGCAGTGGGTGGCAGGGGAGCACAGATACGCAGTATTTT | CSGWQGSTDTQYF | - | TRBJ2-3 | - | TRBV29-1
TGCAGCGTTGTCGGGGGCTCTGAAGCTTTCTTT | CSVVGGSEAFF | - | TRBJ1-1 | - | TRBV29-1
TGTGCCAGCAGCTCTCTAGGAGGTGATGAGCAGTTCTTC | CASSSLGGDEQFF | - | TRBJ2-1 | - | TRBV7-9
TGTGCCAGCAGTTTACGGGTCGGTACATCCACCGGGGAGCTGTTTTTT | CASSLRVGTSTGELFF | - | TRBJ2-2 | - | TRBV28
TGCAGCGTTGAAGATGTCGGTCGACCTCAGGAGACCCAGTACTTC | CSVEDVGRPQETQYF | - | TRBJ2-5 | - | TRBV29-1
TGTGCCTCTTCGGGACAGGGGCGAACTTTTGGTTACCAAGAGACCCAGTACTTC | CASSGQGRTFGYQETQYF | - | TRBJ2-5 | TRBD1 | TRBV30
TGTGCCATCAGTCCGGGACAGGGAATTGGGGGAGAGACCCAGTACTTC | CAISPGQGIGGETQYF | - | TRBJ2-5 | TRBD1 | TRBV10-3
TGTGCCACCAGCAGAGATGCTCGGCAAGAGACCCAGTACTTC | CATSRDARQETQYF | - | TRBJ2-5 | - | TRBV15
TGTGCCAGCAGTGCCCAGACAGGGAGAGATACGCAGTATTTT | CASSAQTGRDTQYF | - | TRBJ2-3 | TRBD1 | TRBV6-1
TGTGCCAGCAGCTTAGAATCGGCTAGCGGGGGTTACAATGAGCAGTTCTTC | CASSLESASGGYNEQFF | - | TRBJ2-1 | TRBD2 | TRBV11-2
TGTGCCAGCAGCTTGAACAGTCGGGCCCTCCACTTT | CASSLNSRALHF | - | TRBJ1-6 | - | TRBV5-6
TGTGCCTGGAGTCTTACAGGGAATGAGCAGTACTTC | CAWSLTGNEQYF | - | TRBJ2-7 | - | TRBV30
TGCGCCAGCAGCCCTCGGACGTCTCGATACAATAATTCACCCCTCCACTTT | CASSPRTSRYNNSPLHF | - | TRBJ1-6 | - | TRBV4-1
TGTGCCAGCAGCTTGGAGACAGGGAGCTACGAGCAGTACTTC | CASSLETGSYEQYF | - | TRBJ2-7 | TRBD1 | TRBV5-4